In this sample, the clone carrying this T cell receptor beta chain turned up many times. Its antigen is still unknown. Per the germline V gene, CDR1 is SGHTA and CDR2 is FQGNSA. The germline V and J ends were trimmed by 5 bases and 4 bases, with 19 bases remaining between them. CDR3 length: 16 amino acids. This sample stems from a study of human T cells and chemical hapten exposure. As for the study in general: Across samples, TCR yields varied, mostly owing to small differences in pooled library volumes.

During construction of the library, unique molecular identifiers were attached to individual cDNA molecules for quantitative, reproducible TCR counting. As originally analysed: TCR counts had a median of 95,638 per sample and spanned 23,224 to 690,600. TCRdb re-called the RACE reads through MiXCR, storing one row per CDR3 protein. None of the V and J calls come from the authors' own analysis; TCRdb made them. The repertoire has around 70,000 distinct CDR3 sequences, approximately 6.1% of them found once; the top ten carry around 3.4%. The study, taken as a whole, reports: TCRs above 1 in 1000 frequency did not change with DPC sensitization.

Time point meaning: healthy volunteer bleed at 6 weeks. Sequencing started from total RNA isolated from unfractionated whole blood. This receptor was obtained from a female donor in good health. Some clones in this sample may be carry-over from other donors' samples. This chain joins TRBV7-2 and TRBJ2-3; D is unclear. The sample comprised whole blood. CDR3 protein: CASSPYRASLSDTQYF. The CDR3 bases are TGTGCCAGCAGCCCATATCGGGCAAGTCTTTCAGATACGCAGTATTTT.